The 30 T cell receptor beta chains below all came from one sample that was sequenced in a study of blood T cell repertoires in COVID-19. Assay: immunoSEQ multiplex PCR; the TCRdb copy retains only in-frame clones and omits some. The table lists about 230,000 clones, 85% to 90% of them singletons. Sequenced: peripheral blood. The receptors stem from a man between 45 and 60 years old with COVID-19, enrolled during active disease.

As regards this clone: The identical CDR3 is also encoded by other nucleotide sequences in the sample. The chain couples TRBV5-1 to TRBJ1-2; TRBD1 aligns across 11 bases. CDR3 size: 14 residues. J was trimmed by 8 bases and V by 4 bases; bases with no gene match: 7. Germline V lookup: CDR1 SGHRS, CDR2 YFSETQ. The CDR3 bases are TGCGCCAGCAGCCTAGGACAGGGGGCGTACGGCTACACCTTC. Its protein is CASSLGQGAYGYTF.

This clone was seen more than once but under ten times. The chain employs TRBV6-6 and TRBJ1-4, with a weak D call TRBD1 (6 bases). Trimming removed 3 bases from V and 7 bases from J, with 15 bases in between. Germline V gene data show CDR1 as MNHNY and CDR2 as SVGAGI (reference sequence). The CDR3 is 15 amino acids. The chain's CDR3 is CASSYSGGSGEKLFF. In nucleotides, the CDR3 is TGTGCCAGCAGTTATTCTGGGGGCTCTGGTGAAAAACTGTTTTTT.

This clone was seen only a few times. The rearrangement joins TRBV5-6 to TRBJ2-7, with D perhaps TRBD1 (6 bases). The V gene's germline CDR1 is SGHDT and CDR2 YYEEEE. V was clipped by 1 base and J by 0 bases, with 8 bases between them. The CDR3 extends over 14 amino acids. The chain's CDR3 is CASSLLGASYEQYF. DNA of the CDR3: TGTGCCAGCAGCTTGCTGGGGGCCTCCTACGAGCAGTACTTC.

The genes are TRBV30 and TRBJ1-1, with TRBD1 identical over 7 bases. Germline lookup yields CDR1 GTSNPN and CDR2 SVGIG (reference sequence). The CDR3 contains 12 residues. After removal of 3 bases from V and 7 bases from J, the junction contained 5 bases not matched to a gene. The CDR3 reads CAWSHQGGEAFF. The CDR3 nucleotides read TGTGCCTGGAGCCACCAGGGGGGTGAAGCTTTCTTT.

V and J are TRBV2 and TRBJ1-2; 8 bases are shared with TRBD1. Germline CDR1 reads SNHLY; CDR2 reads FYNNEI. V dropped 3 bases and J dropped 8; count of bases not matched to a gene: 5. The CDR3 spans 13 residues. The CDR3 loop is CASSDQGARGYTF. The CDR3 DNA sequence: TGTGCCAGCAGTGATCAGGGGGCGCGGGGCTACACCTTC.

The chain carries TRBV6-5 and TRBJ1-3; weak D call: TRBD1 (6 bases). The V gene lost 6 bases and the J gene lost 3 bases, with 12 bases spanning the gap. The V gene's germline CDR1 is MNHEY and CDR2 SVGAGI. This CDR3 region has 14 residues. CDR3 in amino acids: CASRDTGIGNTIYF. CDR3 bases: TGTGCCAGCAGGGATACAGGGATTGGAAACACCATATATTTT.

The genes are TRBV6-5 and TRBJ2-1; 12 nucleotides match TRBD2. CDR1 MNHEY and CDR2 SVGAGI come from the germline V gene. Germline trimming cut 6 bases from V and 4 bases from J; bases unmatched to any gene: 4. The CDR3 spans 15 residues. In nucleotides, the CDR3 is TGTGCCAGCAGACCGGGACTAGCGGGTTACAATGAGCAGTTCTTC. This translates into CASRPGLAGYNEQFF.

Only one count was recorded for this clone. This chain links TRBV7-9 with TRBJ2-5; D might be TRBD1 (6 bases). Germline assignment: CDR1 SEHNR and CDR2 FQNEAQ (reference sequence). This CDR3 has 16 amino acids. Trimming stripped 2 bases from V and 5 bases from J, with 18 bases between. The CDR3 sequence is CASSLSQGSSRETQYF. Written as DNA, the CDR3 is TGTGCCAGCAGCTTATCTCAGGGGAGCTCCCGGGAGACCCAGTACTTC.

The chain employs TRBV6-2 or TRBV6-3 and TRBJ2-1; unclear D gene. Germline V gene lookup returns CDR1 MNHEY and CDR2 SVGEGT. The CDR3 covers 15 residues. V was pared by 5 bases and J by 1 base, with 12 bases between. CDR3 sequence: CASSLTPVSYNEQFF. The DNA for the CDR3 is TGTGCCAGCAGTCTCACCCCGGTATCCTACAATGAGCAGTTCTTC.

The rearrangement uses TRBV29-1 and TRBJ1-5; unclear D gene. This CDR3 region has 12 residues. V was clipped by 5 bases and J by 0 bases, with 5 bases between them. CDR1 SQVTM and CDR2 ANQGSEA come from the germline V gene. This chain's CDR3 is CSVQASNQPQHF. CDR3 bases: TGCAGCGTTCAGGCTAGCAATCAGCCCCAGCATTTT.

The rearrangement links TRBV3-1 (or the pseudogene TRBV3-2) to TRBJ2-1; TRBD2 agrees at 8 bases. V shed 4 bases, J shed 1 base, and the junction held 3 bases outside the gene matches. This CDR3 has 15 amino acids. Germline values: CDR1 LGHDT, CDR2 YNNKEL (reference sequence). The CDR3 is CASSLGTSSYNEQFF. In DNA, the CDR3 is TGTGCCAGCAGCCTCGGGACTAGTTCCTACAATGAGCAGTTCTTC.

V and J are TRBV7-9 and TRBJ1-4; 8 bases are shared with TRBD1. V trimming: 4 bases; J trimming: 0 bases; junction bases outside the gene matches: 4. In germline, CDR1 is SEHNR, CDR2 FQNEAQ (reference sequence). The CDR3 extends over 16 amino acids. Here the CDR3 DNA reads TGTGCCAGCAGCTGGGGACAGGAGACAACTAATGAAAAACTGTTTTTT. This sequence encodes CASSWGQETTNEKLFF.

The sample holds a few counts of this clone. The chain couples TRBV5-3 to TRBJ2-7, with 7 bases matching TRBD1. TRBV5-3 is placed among ORFs of uncertain function. CDR3 length equals 15 residues. The V gene end was trimmed by 3 bases and the J gene end by 6 bases; junction bases not matched to a gene: 12. The CDR3 spells CARSSPEGAEGEQYF. Here the CDR3 DNA reads TGTGCCAGAAGCTCCCCCGAGGGGGCCGAGGGCGAGCAGTACTTC.

This rearrangement joins TRBV27 to TRBJ2-2, with 7 nucleotides matching TRBD1. The V gene's germline CDR1 is MNHEY and CDR2 SMNVEV (reference sequence). With 6 bases clipped from V and 2 bases from J, the junction kept 9 bases outside the gene matches. The CDR3 is 16 amino acids. The CDR3 nucleotides read TGTGCCAGCAGATTAGACAGGGTCCAAAACACCGGGGAGCTGTTTTTT. Translated: CASRLDRVQNTGELFF.

The V and J genes are TRBV7-8 and TRBJ2-1; 9 bases are shared with TRBD1. V was clipped by 5 bases and J by 5 bases; unmatched bases: 7. This CDR3 comprises 15 residues. Germline CDR1 and CDR2: SGHVS and FQNEAQ. The CDR3 region is CASSPGTGTNNEQFF. The CDR3 DNA sequence: TGTGCCAGCAGCCCCGGGACAGGGACTAACAATGAGCAGTTCTTC. The whole variable domain, filled in from reference TRBV7-8 and TRBJ2-1, reads GAGVSQSPRYKVAKRGQDVALRCDPISGHVSLFWYQQALGQGPEFLTYFQNEAQLDKSGLPSDRFFAERPEGSVSTLKIQRTQQEDSAVYLCASSPGTGTNNEQFFGPGTRLTVL.

The chain uses TRBV6-6 and TRBJ2-7, with D perhaps TRBD2 (6 bases). Trimming removed 6 bases from V and 0 bases from J, with 12 bases in between. Germline CDR1 is MNHNY and CDR2 is SVGAGI (reference sequence). The CDR3 is made up of 14 amino acids. CDR3 nucleotides: TGTGCCAGCAGAGAGCGGGTCCTCTCCTACGAGCAGTACTTC. This encodes CASRERVLSYEQYF.

The rearrangement joins TRBV6-2 or TRBV6-3 to TRBJ1-5; 8 bases are shared with TRBD1. Looked up from germline, CDR1 is MNHEY and CDR2 is SVGEGT. The V gene end was trimmed by 2 bases and the J gene end by 2 bases; junction bases not matched to a gene: 5. The CDR3 covers 16 residues. CDR3 protein: CASSYPEDRGNQPQHF. CDR3 coding DNA: TGTGCCAGCAGTTACCCCGAGGACAGGGGCAATCAGCCCCAGCATTTT.

The rearrangement uses TRBV18 and TRBJ1-5; the D gene is possibly TRBD1 (5 bases). Germline V lookup: CDR1 KGHSH, CDR2 LQKENI. This CDR3 comprises 18 residues. V shed 3 bases and J shed 0 bases, with 18 bases lying between them. The CDR3 is CASSPQGLSEFSNQPQHF. For the CDR3, the DNA is TGTGCCAGCTCACCCCAGGGTCTCAGCGAATTTAGCAATCAGCCCCAGCATTTT.

The V and J genes are TRBV18 and TRBJ2-1; a weak D match, TRBD2 (5 bases). Germline values: CDR1 KGHSH, CDR2 LQKENI. The CDR3 has 16 amino acids. V was pared by 5 bases and J by 7 bases, with 21 bases between. CDR3 nucleotide sequence: TGTGCCAGCTCAGAGGGTTCGCCCAAGTTATGGAATGAGCAGTTCTTC. This gives the protein CASSEGSPKLWNEQFF.

V and J are TRBV9 and TRBJ1-1, with D tentatively TRBD1 (5 bases). The CDR3 extends over 12 amino acids. Trimming pared 4 bases from V and 10 bases from J, leaving 14 bases between. The germline CDR1 and CDR2 sequences are SGDLS and YYNGEE. DNA for the CDR3: TGTGCCAGCAGCCCAGGGTTGGGTTTAGCTTTCTTT. Translated: CASSPGLGLAFF.

This clone was counted once. V is TRBV19 and J is TRBJ2-1; 7 bases map to TRBD1. V dropped 6 bases and J dropped 3; count of bases not matched to a gene: 5. Germline V gene sequence: CDR1 LNHDA, CDR2 SQIVND (reference sequence). This CDR3 comprises 14 residues. CDR3 DNA sequence: TGTGCCAGTAGGAACCAGGGGGACTACAATGAGCAGTTCTTC. This sequence encodes CASRNQGDYNEQFF.

The chain is built from TRBV11-2 and TRBJ2-2, with D uncertain. CDR1 SGHAT and CDR2 FQNNGV come from the germline V gene. Trimming took 0 bases from V and 2 from J, leaving 7 bases between them. CDR3 length equals 15 residues. The CDR3 region is CASSLDPTNTGELFF. CDR3 nucleotide sequence: TGTGCCAGCAGCTTAGATCCCACTAACACCGGGGAGCTGTTTTTT.

The J gene is TRBJ2-7, the V gene TRBV27; 8 positions agree with TRBD1. Germline-derived CDR1 and CDR2 are MNHEY and SMNVEV (reference sequence). This CDR3 contains 13 residues. The J segment lost 4 bases and the V segment lost 5 bases, leaving 4 bases of the junction unmatched. CDR3 DNA: TGTGCCAGCAGTCGTACAGGGGGGTACGAGCAGTACTTC. It translates to CASSRTGGYEQYF.

J is TRBJ2-2 and V is TRBV6-5; TRBD1 matches at 10 bases. Unmatched junction bases numbered 3, after V lost 5 bases and J lost 3 bases. The CDR3 is 15 amino acids. The germline gives CDR1 MNHEY, CDR2 SVGAGI. The CDR3 DNA is TGTGCCAGCAGTCCCGGGACAGGGGACACCGGGGAGCTGTTTTTT. It codes for CASSPGTGDTGELFF.

The rearrangement uses TRBV7-9 and TRBJ1-6, with 11 bases that match TRBD1. The germline V gene encodes CDR1 SEHNR and CDR2 FQNEAQ (reference sequence). This CDR3 has 16 residues. V gave up 5 bases and J gave up 5 bases; unmatched junction bases: 5. CDR3 amino acids: CASSDGQGADNSPLHF. The CDR3, as DNA: TGTGCCAGCAGCGATGGACAGGGGGCCGATAATTCACCCCTCCACTTT.

The CDR3 reads CASSAGQGAGNTEAFF. As DNA, the CDR3 is TGCGCCAGCAGCGCAGGACAGGGGGCTGGGAACACTGAAGCTTTCTTT. The genes are TRBV5-1 and TRBJ1-1; 11 nucleotides agree with TRBD1. J was trimmed by 1 base and V by 4 bases; bases with no gene match: 6. The CDR3 extends over 16 amino acids. Germline V gene sequence: CDR1 SGHRS, CDR2 YFSETQ.

This clone was detected only a few times. V usage is TRBV5-1 and J usage is TRBJ1-4, with D perhaps matching TRBD1 (6 bases). CDR3 length: 14 residues. Trimming stripped 3 bases from V and 3 bases from J, with 9 bases between. CDR1 SGHRS and CDR2 YFSETQ come from the germline V gene. The CDR3 region is CASSSGQPNEKLFF. In nucleotides, the CDR3 is TGCGCCAGCAGCTCTGGACAGCCTAATGAAAAACTGTTTTTT.

The genes are TRBV6-5 and TRBJ2-7; weak D call: TRBD1 (5 bases). V lost 2 bases, J lost 2 bases, and 10 bases lay in between. CDR1 MNHEY and CDR2 SVGAGI come from the germline V gene. The CDR3 covers 14 residues. DNA of the CDR3: TGTGCCAGCAGTTACGGGCAGGGCCCCTACGAGCAGTACTTC. Translated, it gives CASSYGQGPYEQYF.

The rearrangement uses TRBV12-5 and TRBJ2-6; 9 bases match TRBD1. The CDR3 covers 16 residues. The germline gives CDR1 LGHNT, CDR2 FRNRAP. The V and J ends lost 7 bases and 2 bases, in that order; junction bases with no gene match: 6. The chain's CDR3 is CASEQGALAGANVLTF. CDR3 in DNA: TGTGCTAGTGAACAGGGGGCGCTGGCTGGGGCCAACGTCCTGACTTTC.

This clone was seen a handful of times. Different DNA sequences within this sample yield the same CDR3. J is TRBJ2-4 and V is TRBV5-6, with 11 bases fitting TRBD2. Losses at the gene ends were 2 bases for V and 3 bases for J; bases not matched to a gene: 1. The CDR3 covers 15 residues. CDR1 SGHDT and CDR2 YYEEEE come from the germline V gene. CDR3 nucleotide sequence: TGTGCCAGCAGCTTACTAGCGGGAGACAAAAACATTCAGTACTTC. This codes for CASSLLAGDKNIQYF.